This TCR beta chain appears in the sequencing data of a study of blood T cell repertoires in COVID-19. As for the study in general: Researchers got acute and convalescent COVID-19 samples from the United States, Italy and Spain. Sample material is recorded as cDNA or gDNA derived from T cells, B-cell-depleted T cells, or PBMCs.

In the original processing: Estimated nucleated cell counts came from reference gene primer amplification. TCRdb's copy holds only in-frame clones and misses some; the assay was immunoSEQ multiplex PCR. From that table come the V and J calls and clone size; the DNA was used to work out D and trimming. Here the sample spans some 370,000 clones, roughly 90% being singletons. This sequence originates from a man aged 35 to 55 with acute or convalescent COVID-19. The sequencing input was peripheral blood.

CDR3 region: CASSQSRQETQYF. The CDR3 nucleotides read TGTGCCAGCAGCCAATCTCGCCAAGAGACCCAGTACTTC. The chain has TRBV16 and TRBJ2-5; D call uncertain. Germline loops: CDR1 KGHSY, CDR2 FQNENV. V gave up 0 bases and J gave up 1 base, with 3 bases separating them. This CDR3 contains 13 residues.